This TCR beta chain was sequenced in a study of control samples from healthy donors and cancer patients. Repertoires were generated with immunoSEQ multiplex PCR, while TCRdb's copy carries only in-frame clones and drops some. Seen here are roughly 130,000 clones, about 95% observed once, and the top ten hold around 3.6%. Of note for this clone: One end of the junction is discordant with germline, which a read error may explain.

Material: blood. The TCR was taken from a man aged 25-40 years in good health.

In DNA form, the CDR3 reads TGTGCCAGCAGTAGGACAGGGGGTGAAGGAACTAATGAAAAACTGCTTTTT. This codes for CASSRTGGEGTNEKLLF. The chain couples TRBV2 to TRBJ1-4, with 10 bases aligning to TRBD1. Germline values: CDR1 SNHLY, CDR2 FYNNEI. This CDR3 has 17 residues. The whole variable domain, remainder taken from reference TRBV2 and TRBJ1-4, is EPEVTQTPSHQVTQMGQEVILRCVPISNHLYFYWYRQILGQKVEFLVSFYNNEISEKSEIFDDQFSVERPDGSNFTLKIRSTKLEDSAMYFCASSRTGGEGTNEKLLFGSGTQLSVL.